This TCR beta chain was captured in a study of blood T cell repertoires in COVID-19. CDR3 length: 15 amino acids. Germline CDR1 MDHEN, CDR2 SYDVKM. Losses at the gene ends were 5 bases for V and 7 bases for J; bases not matched to a gene: 10. The table came from immunoSEQ multiplex PCR; TCRdb's copy has only in-frame clones and leaves some out. The sample comprises some 300,000 clones, approximately 90% of which are singletons, and around 2% rests with the top ten. This clone appeared a few times. The gene calls are TRBV28 and TRBJ1-5, with TRBD1 identical over 8 bases. Sequencing was performed on PBMCs or T cells enriched from blood (not recorded which). The receptor comes from a woman in her sixties in a cohort exposed to, infected with or recovered from COVID-19 (not recorded which). The CDR3 spells CASSQIDRGGQPQHF. The CDR3 DNA reads TGTGCCAGCAGTCAAATCGACAGGGGCGGGCAGCCCCAGCATTTT.